The subject of this entry is one T cell receptor beta chain. No cognate antigen has been identified for it. Per-nucleotide qualities are absent, and no much larger clonotype sits a single base away. From the cysteine through the phenylalanine, the CDR3 covers 15 amino acids. Only the CDR3 DNA stays, 45 bases, in frame from base 1. V is pared back by 5 bases and J by 3 bases, with 14 bases lying between the germline termini. CDR1 and CDR2, per the germline V gene (reference sequence), are SGHAT and FQDESV. The entry originates in a study of post-analysis software for immune sequencing data (dated by TCRdb to between 2014 and 2017). Study-wide context: The recorded disease courses included relapsing-remitting, secondary progressive and progressive-relapsing multiple sclerosis, and some patients had no subtype annotation. The multiple sclerosis patient repertoires were compared with about a dozen previously published healthy control repertoires from donors aged 6 to 25 years. A subset of samples was prepared in parallel using single-end sample barcoding, then pooled and co-amplified after Illumina adapter ligation.

Library prep was done by PCR. These reads were obtained on an Illumina HiSeq 2500. To reduce PCR and sequencing biases, unique molecular identifiers were built into the TCR beta cDNA libraries. Every 1 to 10 million input T cells yielded 500,000 or so cDNA molecules, meaning each molecule approximated one T cell. The patient libraries were prepared and sequenced using the same protocol as the earlier healthy control dataset. Within a given batch, samples were prepared together, multiplexed and sequenced on the same HiSeq lane. Under the source paper's analysis protocol: MIGEC handled the raw barcoded reads, throwing out single-read molecular identifier groups before consensus assembly and CDR3 extraction. Clonotype tables were post-analysed with VDJtools, and diversity was normalized by down-sampling all datasets to the smallest sample size. In repertoire overlap clustering, CDR3 amino acid sequences, but not nucleotide sequences, were matched to correct batch-related cross-sample contamination. TCRdb handled the public reads itself, with Q25 trimming in fastp and clone calling in MiXCR, and kept productive beta chains. Every entry covers one CDR3 protein and lists the most common genes and DNA from its rows. The V and J calls were not made by the authors but by TCRdb's processing. Present in this sample are roughly 800,000 distinct CDR3 sequences, 35% to 55% of which were seen just once. The ten largest clones take up roughly 5% of the sample.

General study outcomes and caveats: The multiple sclerosis patient group was slightly younger than the control group. Multiple sclerosis patients had significantly lower normalized Chao1 diversity than controls, a result that suggests substantial peripheral T-cell clonal expansion. Direct clustering with F measure revealed strong co-clustering of samples prepared in the same batch, which led to a batch-effect correction. Roughly 5 TRBV segments, including TRBV5-6, TRBV5-1 and TRBV20-1, were significantly more frequent in patients than controls.

To demonstrate the VDJtools post-analysis software, TCR beta repertoires were profiled from the peripheral blood of some 12 young patients with multiple sclerosis. The multiple sclerosis patients were children and adolescents between about 6 and 16 years of age. The rearrangement combines TRBV11-1 with TRBJ2-1; the D segment is perhaps TRBD1 or TRBD2, each sharing 5 matched bases. This clonotype originated in a girl aged 10 to 17 with multiple sclerosis. Specimen: blood. The CDR3 protein is CASSHRDGFYNEQFF. Here is the DNA: TGTGCCAGCAGCCATAGGGACGGCTTCTACAATGAGCAGTTCTTC.